This TCR beta chain was sequenced in a study of blood T cell repertoires in COVID-19. V was clipped by 1 base and J by 6 bases; unmatched bases: 3. The CDR3 runs to 14 residues. The germline CDR1 and CDR2 sequences are LNHNV and YYDKDF (reference sequence). Only a few counts were recorded for this clone. Under the authors' procedure: Nucleated cell number was recorded as an estimate derived from reference gene primer amplification. Method: immunoSEQ multiplex PCR; TCRdb's copy keeps in-frame clones and lacks some. V, J and clone size derive from that table, while D and trimming were established from the DNA sequence. The table includes about 300,000 clones, about four fifths detected once.

This chain connects TRBV15 to TRBJ1-5; 7 positions match TRBD1. The receptor's source is a woman aged 45-65 years who had recovered from COVID-19. Sequencing input: peripheral blood. CDR3 amino acids: CATSRGQGLQPQHF. The CDR3, as DNA: TGTGCCACCAGCAGAGGACAGGGTCTTCAGCCCCAGCATTTT.